One and the same sample provided the 11 T cell receptor beta chains below, sequenced in a study of blood T cell repertoires in COVID-19. Method: immunoSEQ multiplex PCR; TCRdb's copy keeps in-frame clones and lacks some. This sample has some 200,000 clones, with around four fifths found just once. The sequenced material came from peripheral blood. These receptors all come from an older woman who had recovered from COVID-19.

The chain joins TRBV18 to TRBJ1-2; tentative D call: TRBD1 (5 bases). There are 14 residues in the CDR3. CDR1 is KGHSH, CDR2 LQKENI, per germline. The V gene lost 6 bases and the J gene lost 4 bases, with 15 bases spanning the gap. CDR3 sequence (DNA): TGTGCCAGCTCCCTCAGGGAGGGGCCCTATGGCTACACCTTC. Translated, it gives CASSLREGPYGYTF.

CDR3 DNA: TGTGCCAGCAGTGAAAATAGCGGGGGCTTCAATGAGCAGTTCTTC. The encoded protein is CASSENSGGFNEQFF. The chain links TRBV2 to TRBJ2-1, with 9 nucleotides matching TRBD2. After removal of 2 bases from V and 6 bases from J, the junction contained 5 bases not matched to a gene. The CDR3 consists of 15 residues. Germline values: CDR1 SNHLY, CDR2 FYNNEI.

The chain has TRBV21-1 and TRBJ2-7; the DNA was not compared with TRBD1, the D call given in the table. TRBV21-1 is deemed a pseudogene. There are 13 residues in the CDR3. DNA for the CDR3: TGTGCCAGCAGGGGGAACAGGAACTACGAGCAGTACTTC. Residues: CASRGNRNYEQYF.

The chain employs TRBV27 and TRBJ1-6; a possible D gene is TRBD1 (5 bases). The CDR3 sequence is 18 residues long. Germline lookup yields CDR1 MNHEY and CDR2 SMNVEV (reference sequence). The V end lost 2 bases, the J end lost 0 bases, and 14 bases lay between the germline ends. CDR3: CASSLNWGDPSYNSPLHF. The CDR3 DNA follows: TGTGCCAGCAGTTTAAATTGGGGGGACCCCTCCTATAATTCACCCCTCCACTTT.

The chain carries TRBV25-1 and TRBJ1-1, with a tentative D call TRBD1 (5 bases). The germline V gene encodes CDR1 MGHDK and CDR2 SYGVNS. The CDR3 contains 13 residues. Trimming removed 6 bases from V and 5 bases from J, with 13 bases in between. CDR3 amino acids: CASSPGGTTEAFF. CDR3 coding DNA: TGTGCCAGCAGCCCCGGGGGTACAACTGAAGCTTTCTTT.

The CDR3 coding sequence is TGTGCCAGCAGCCAGGCGGCAGGGGGGAACTATGGCTACACCTTC. Translated: CASSQAAGGNYGYTF. The genes are TRBV3-1 (or the pseudogene TRBV3-2) and TRBJ1-2, with TRBD1 matching over 7 bases. V dropped 3 bases and J dropped 2; count of bases not matched to a gene: 6. The germline CDR1 and CDR2 sequences are LGHDT and YNNKEL (reference sequence). The CDR3 has 15 residues.

At least ten counts were recorded for this clone. V is TRBV5-4 and J is TRBJ2-7; D is unresolved. Trimming removed 4 bases at V and 5 bases at J, with 13 bases between. This CDR3 region has 13 residues. Germline CDR1 and CDR2: SGHNT and YYREEE (reference sequence). CDR3 sequence reads: CASSQSPLDEQYF. The CDR3, as DNA: TGTGCCAGCAGCCAAAGCCCCCTGGACGAGCAGTACTTC.

The DNA of the CDR3 is TGCAGCGTCTCTTCAGTCTCTAGCACAGATACGCAGTATTTT. Translation gives CSVSSVSSTDTQYF. The rearrangement uses TRBV29-1 and TRBJ2-3; D remains ambiguous. The V end was cut by 6 bases, the J end by 0 bases, with 13 bases between. This CDR3 has 14 residues. Germline V lookup: CDR1 SQVTM, CDR2 ANQGSEA.

V is TRBV11-2 and J is TRBJ1-2; D call uncertain. This CDR3 has 13 residues. Germline loops: CDR1 SGHAT, CDR2 FQNNGV. The V end was cut by 3 bases, the J end by 7 bases, with 12 bases between. Written as DNA, the CDR3 is TGTGCCAGCAGCTTTACGTCAGGTGGTGGCTACACCTTC. Translation gives CASSFTSGGGYTF.

The rearrangement links TRBV11-2 to TRBJ2-6, with D possibly TRBD1 on 6 matching bases. V gave up 1 base and J gave up 2 bases, with 6 bases separating them. The germline V gene has CDR1 SGHAT and CDR2 FQNNGV. The CDR3 has 15 residues. The CDR3 bases are TGTGCCAGCAGCTTAGCAGGGGCTGGGGCCAACGTCCTGACTTTC. It specifies CASSLAGAGANVLTF.

The rearrangement joins TRBV19 to TRBJ1-1; D is possibly TRBD1 (6 bases). This CDR3 region has 15 residues. Germline assignment: CDR1 LNHDA and CDR2 SQIVND (reference sequence). V was pared by 5 bases and J by 5 bases, with 18 bases between. The CDR3 loop is CASSATGTPTTEAFF. DNA of the CDR3: TGTGCCAGTAGTGCGACCGGGACACCAACTACTGAAGCTTTCTTT.